This T cell receptor beta chain was recovered during a study of blood T cell repertoires in COVID-19 (TCRdb year 2020). Describing the broader study: Collaborator samples came from the United States, Italy and Spain and covered acute and convalescent phases of COVID-19. The dataset comprised deeply sampled blood TCRbeta repertoires from subjects exposed to, actively infected with, or recovered from COVID-19. The repertoires were released in a freely available public database intended as a resource for research on the immune response to SARS-CoV-2. The samples were drawn from two sources: the first 160 participants of the ongoing ImmuneRACE study, and 1,000 to 1,500 subjects contributed by 6 global collaborators. Where available, HLA class I and class II types were obtained from metadata supplied by the sample provider rather than from assay-based typing. The sample metadata nearly always contained a de-identified subject ID, COVID-19 status, age in years and sex. The material from the prospective study consisted of cDNA or gDNA derived from T cells, B-cell-depleted T cells, or PBMCs.

Each collaborating institution followed its own protocols to collect whole blood in K2EDTA tubes. For TCRbeta analysis, collaborators shipped samples as frozen whole blood, isolated PBMCs, or DNA extracted from either of those sample types. The CDR1 and CDR2 encoded by the germline V gene are KGHDR and SFDVKD. The CDR3 covers 15 residues, taking in both the cysteine and the phenylalanine. Only CDR3 DNA is held: 45 bases, read in frame from base 1. V is cut back by 3 bases and J by 3 bases, with 4 bases in the junction unmatched. Remarks on this clone: Its specific antigen is unknown. No much larger clone exists at a distance of one base, and base qualities are not known.

The research as a whole found: How much clinical and demographic metadata was included differed by source and by participant, and the metadata was provided uncurated.

The immunoSEQ Assay, a bias-controlled multiplex PCR, was used to amplify TCRbeta CDR3 regions from genomic DNA. The paper's data handling went like this. Within the assay, amplification of reference gene primers was used to estimate how many nucleated cells each sample contained. To quantify the absolute abundance of each unique TCRbeta CDR3 rearrangement, sequence reads were collapsed and filtered. For each sample, productive Simpson clonality was calculated as the square root of Simpson's diversity index over productive rearrangements. TCRdb holds this immuneACCESS table with in-frame rearrangements only. Some clones are missing; in checked studies, unresolved V genes explain under half, and the rest has no known cause. The V and J calls and clone size were taken over from that table, and D and trimming were inferred from the DNA. The sample table holds more than 45,000 clones, of which 83% were seen once. The ten largest clones add up to around 15% of the sample.

Specimen: peripheral blood. The origin of this receptor is a man aged 40-55 years with acute or convalescent COVID-19. This chain joins TRBV24-1 to TRBJ2-5; 9 of the junction bases match TRBD1. The DNA sequence is TGTGCCACCAGTGATGCTGGGACAGGGAAAGAGACCCAGTACTTC. Its coded protein is CATSDAGTGKETQYF.